These 8 T cell receptor beta chains originate from one sample sequenced in a study of blood T cell repertoires in COVID-19. Assay: immunoSEQ multiplex PCR; the TCRdb copy retains only in-frame clones and omits some. Here the sample spans hundreds of thousands of clones, nearly 90% being singletons. Sample: PBMCs or T cells enriched from blood (not recorded which). These receptors were collected from a woman younger than 35 with acute COVID-19.

The gene calls are TRBV19 and TRBJ2-3, with 7 bases fitting TRBD1. The CDR3 has 14 residues. V shed 3 bases and J 1 base; nucleotides not matched to a gene: 1. CDR1 is LNHDA, CDR2 SQIVND, per germline (reference sequence). CDR3: CASSMGTGTDTQYF. CDR3 DNA: TGTGCCAGTAGTATGGGGACAGGCACAGATACGCAGTATTTT.

J is TRBJ2-5 and V is TRBV7-5; the table's TRBD2 call for D was not verified on the DNA. TRBV7-5 is assigned pseudogene status. The CDR3 has 16 residues. CDR3: CARSSRLAGMKETQYF. The CDR3 DNA is TGTGCCAGAAGCTCCAGACTAGCGGGGATGAAAGAGACCCAGTACTTC.

Written as DNA, the CDR3 is TGCGCCAGCAGAACCTTGACAGGGCTGAATTCACCCCTCCACTTT. Translation gives CASRTLTGLNSPLHF. The rearrangement links TRBV10-2 to TRBJ1-6, with 7 bases fitting TRBD1. V dropped 6 bases and J dropped 7; count of bases not matched to a gene: 9. This CDR3 is 15 amino acids long. From germline, CDR1 is WSHSY and CDR2 SAAADI.

The V gene is TRBV30, the J gene TRBJ2-4; a weak D match, TRBD2 (6 bases). The CDR3 runs to 13 residues. The V gene's germline CDR1 is GTSNPN and CDR2 SVGIG (reference sequence). V lost 1 base and J lost 9, with 13 bases in between. CDR3 protein: CAWSDLGGSIQYF. The DNA of the CDR3 is TGTGCCTGGAGTGATCTTGGGGGGAGCATTCAGTACTTC.

The chain is built from TRBV7-9 and TRBJ2-7, with 7 bases that match TRBD1. The CDR3 is 16 residues long. Germline assignment: CDR1 SEHNR and CDR2 FQNEAQ (reference sequence). The ends lost 5 bases at V and 0 bases at J; junction bases unmatched: 10. The CDR3 loop reads CASSRLETGNSYEQYF. The CDR3, as DNA: TGTGCCAGCAGCAGACTCGAGACAGGGAACTCCTACGAGCAGTACTTC.

This clone has more than one count but fewer than ten. CDR3 sequence: CASSARDRGNTIYF. The CDR3 DNA reads TGTGCCAGCAGCGCCCGGGACAGGGGAAACACCATATATTTT. The V and J genes are TRBV5-4 and TRBJ1-3; 8 bases fit TRBD1. CDR1 and CDR2 (germline): SGHNT, YYREEE (reference sequence). The CDR3 spans 14 residues. The V segment lost 4 bases and the J segment 4 bases; nucleotides outside the gene matches: 4.

The chain uses TRBV27 and TRBJ1-5; D is undetermined. The CDR3 extends over 15 amino acids. CDR1 MNHEY and CDR2 SMNVEV come from the germline V gene (reference sequence). V was trimmed by 2 bases and J by 2 bases, leaving 10 bases between them. The CDR3 DNA is TGTGCCAGCAGTTTAGACGGGTATGGCAATCAGCCCCAGCATTTT. This gives the protein CASSLDGYGNQPQHF.

The chain employs TRBV12-3 or TRBV12-4 and TRBJ1-1; the D gene is possibly TRBD1 (5 bases). V was clipped by 4 bases and J by 3 bases, with 9 bases between them. The CDR3 is made up of 13 amino acids. The CDR3 loop is CASSWGVDTEAFF. In nucleotides, the CDR3 is TGTGCCAGCAGTTGGGGGGTGGACACTGAAGCTTTCTTT.